Presented here are 9 T cell receptor beta chains from one specimen sequenced in a study of cytomegalovirus exposure and HLA in healthy donors. PCR used 60 Vbeta primers and 13 Jbeta primers. Here immunoSEQ multiplex PCR was the method, and the copy in TCRdb shows in-frame clones only, minus some. The sample table sets out 30,000 to 35,000 clones. The sample taken for sequencing was PBMCs. All receptors come from a woman aged 40 to 49 in good health and CMV-seropositive.

CDR3 bases: TGCGCCAGCAGCCAGGCTACCCGGACAGATCTTTACGAGCAGTACTTC. Protein sequence: CASSQATRTDLYEQYF. V is TRBV4-3 and J is TRBJ2-7, with D tentatively TRBD1 (6 bases). The CDR3 loop spans 16 amino acids. Germline V CDR1 and CDR2: LGHNA, YSLEER. The ends were cut back, 3 bases at V and 4 bases at J, with 19 bases in the middle.

This chain uses TRBV29-1 with TRBJ2-1; the D gene is possibly TRBD1 (5 bases). From germline, CDR1 is SQVTM and CDR2 ANQGSEA. Trimming shortened V by 6 bases and J by 15 bases, and 18 bases separated the two germline ends. This CDR3 is built from 11 residues. The CDR3 spells CSVGTAGKWFF. In nucleotides, the CDR3 is TGCAGCGTGGGTACCGCAGGGAAATGGTTCTTC.

J is TRBJ1-4 and V is TRBV6-5; D possibly corresponds to TRBD1 (5 bases). V gave up 0 bases and J gave up 11 bases, with 16 bases separating them. The CDR3 spans 15 residues. Germline loops: CDR1 MNHEY, CDR2 SVGAGI. The CDR3 region is CASSYSGPSGGKLFF. Written as DNA, the CDR3 is TGTGCCAGCAGTTACTCGGGCCCGAGTGGGGGGAAACTGTTTTTT.

This sequence joins TRBV15 and TRBJ1-2; possibly TRBD1 for D (6 bases). Deletions cut 5 bases from V and 4 bases from J, with 14 bases between. Germline CDR1 and CDR2: LNHNV and YYDKDF (reference sequence). The CDR3 totals 14 residues. CDR3 sequence (DNA): TGTGCCACCAGCGGCCGGGACACCCTCTATGGCTACACCTTC. It codes for CATSGRDTLYGYTF.

The chain uses TRBV4-1 and TRBJ2-7; possible D gene TRBD1, 6 bases. V lost 2 bases and J 3 bases, leaving 14 bases between the germline ends. This CDR3 comprises 15 residues. Per germline, CDR1 MGHRA and CDR2 YSYEKL. The CDR3 nucleotides are TGCGCCAGCAGCCAACGCTATGCAGGGGTCTACGAGCAGTACTTC. Amino acid sequence: CASSQRYAGVYEQYF.

The rearrangement joins TRBV5-4 to TRBJ2-1, with D maybe TRBD1 (5 bases). CDR3 length: 14 amino acids. Trimming left V 0 bases short and J 5 bases short, with 9 bases between. Germline CDR1 and CDR2: SGHNT and YYREEE (reference sequence). The CDR3 coding sequence is TGTGCCAGCAGCTTGGTGGTGGGGCACAATGAGCAGTTCTTC. It translates to CASSLVVGHNEQFF.

CDR3 protein: CAWSVTSGRNEQFF. The CDR3 DNA reads TGTGCCTGGAGTGTGACCAGCGGGAGAAATGAGCAGTTCTTC. The gene calls are TRBV30 and TRBJ2-1; 8 bases are a match to TRBD2. Trimming took 0 bases from V and 7 from J; bases not matched to a gene: 5. The CDR3 length is 14 residues. Germline values: CDR1 GTSNPN, CDR2 SVGIG (reference sequence).

The rearrangement joins TRBV2 to TRBJ1-2; D is uncertain. V lost 7 bases to trimming and J lost 5 bases, with 11 bases between them. The CDR3 spans 12 residues. Germline CDR1 reads SNHLY; CDR2 reads FYNNEI. The CDR3 DNA reads TGTGCCAGCACCTCAGGCCTATATGGCTACACCTTC. This codes for CASTSGLYGYTF.

The chain uses TRBV4-2 and TRBJ2-2; 8 nucleotides agree with TRBD2. The V gene end was trimmed by 1 base and the J gene end by 0 bases; junction bases not matched to a gene: 4. Looked up from germline, CDR1 is LGHNA and CDR2 is YNFKEQ. The CDR3 has 17 amino acids. The CDR3 coding sequence is TGTGCCAGCAGCCAAGGACGAGCGGGGGCGAACACCGGGGAGCTGTTTTTT. Its translation is CASSQGRAGANTGELFF.